The rows below give T cell receptor beta chains drawn from one sample of a study of cytomegalovirus exposure and HLA in healthy donors. The repertoire was sequenced with immunoSEQ multiplex PCR; TCRdb's copy has only in-frame clones and lacks some. This table holds 84,000 or so clones, about two thirds found once. Sample: PBMCs. These TCRs come from a woman in her 30s in good health and CMV-seropositive. CDR3s include the opening cysteine and the closing phenylalanine or tryptophan. A D gene is named only where the DNA matches it firmly. Clone sizes are given selectively: once, few, many, or a class where the clone is expanded.

D gene: .
clone size: .
J gene: TRBJ1-1
V gene: TRBV30
CDR3 protein: CASRGGVNTEAFF
CDR3 DNA: TGTGCCTCTCGGGGGGGGGTGAACACTGAAGCTTTCTTT

D gene: .
clone size: few
J gene: TRBJ2-7
V gene: TRBV18
CDR3 protein: CASSPRDSGTYEQYF
CDR3 DNA: TGTGCCAGCTCACCGCGAGACTCGGGGACCTACGAGCAGTACTTC

D gene: .
clone size: .
J gene: TRBJ1-3
V gene: TRBV15
CDR3 protein: CATSRDPGAGNTIYF
CDR3 DNA: TGTGCCACCAGCAGAGACCCAGGGGCTGGAAACACCATATATTTT

D gene: TRBD1
clone size: .
J gene: TRBJ1-2
V gene: TRBV5-1
CDR3 protein: CASSPGQDGYPF
CDR3 DNA: TGCGCCAGCAGCCCCGGACAGGATGGCTACCCCTTC

D gene: .
clone size: .
J gene: TRBJ1-1
V gene: TRBV30
CDR3 protein: CAWSVQQGNTEAFF
CDR3 DNA: TGTGCCTGGAGTGTACAACAGGGGAACACTGAAGCTTTCTTT

D gene: TRBD1
clone size: .
J gene: TRBJ1-2
V gene: TRBV5-5
CDR3 protein: CASSPQGDGYTF
CDR3 DNA: TGTGCCAGCAGCCCCCAGGGGGATGGCTACACCTTC

D gene: .
clone size: .
J gene: TRBJ1-2
V gene: TRBV9
CDR3 protein: CASSERRRGYTF
CDR3 DNA: TGTGCCAGCAGCGAGAGGCGACGAGGCTACACCTTC

D gene: .
clone size: few
J gene: TRBJ1-6
V gene: TRBV11-2
CDR3 protein: CASSPLQNSPLHF
CDR3 DNA: TGTGCCAGCAGCCCGCTACAGAATTCACCCCTCCACTTT

D gene: .
clone size: .
J gene: TRBJ1-1
V gene: TRBV6-5
CDR3 protein: CATYRDLGTEAFF
CDR3 DNA: TGTGCCACATACAGGGACCTTGGGACTGAAGCTTTCTTT

D gene: TRBD1
clone size: .
J gene: TRBJ1-4
V gene: TRBV19
CDR3 protein: CASSTRDRGKTNEKLFF
CDR3 DNA: TGTGCCAGTAGTACTCGGGACAGGGGGAAAACTAATGAAAAACTGTTTTTT

D gene: .
clone size: few
J gene: TRBJ1-3
V gene: TRBV19
CDR3 protein: CASTLQAGNTIYF
CDR3 DNA: TGTGCCAGTACCCTTCAGGCGGGAAACACCATATATTTT

D gene: TRBD2
clone size: .
J gene: TRBJ2-1
V gene: TRBV6-6
CDR3 protein: CASSPGTSGMNEQFF
CDR3 DNA: TGTGCCAGCAGCCCCGGGACTAGCGGTATGAATGAGCAGTTCTTC

D gene: .
clone size: .
J gene: TRBJ2-6
V gene: TRBV5-4
CDR3 protein: CASSVPMGTGANVLTF
CDR3 DNA: TGTGCCAGCAGCGTACCCATGGGGACAGGGGCCAACGTCCTGACTTTC

D gene: TRBD1
clone size: few
J gene: TRBJ2-2
V gene: TRBV6-4
CDR3 protein: CASSETDRSTGELFF
CDR3 DNA: TGTGCCAGCAGTGAGACGGACAGGTCCACCGGGGAGCTGTTTTTT

D gene: TRBD2
clone size: .
J gene: TRBJ2-1
V gene: TRBV7-9
CDR3 protein: CASSPSRGGLNEQFF
CDR3 DNA: TGTGCCAGCAGCCCCTCACGCGGGGGACTCAATGAGCAGTTCTTC

D gene: TRBD1
clone size: few
J gene: TRBJ1-4
V gene: TRBV2
CDR3 protein: CASSGTGYEKLFF
CDR3 DNA: TGTGCCAGCAGTGGGACAGGATATGAAAAACTGTTTTTT

D gene: .
clone size: few
J gene: TRBJ1-1
V gene: TRBV5-1
CDR3 protein: CASSSSGGNTEAFF
CDR3 DNA: TGCGCCAGCAGCTCCAGCGGGGGGAACACTGAAGCTTTCTTT

D gene: TRBD1
clone size: few
J gene: TRBJ1-5
V gene: TRBV5-1
CDR3 protein: CASSSTGEGQPQHF
CDR3 DNA: TGCGCCAGCAGCTCGACAGGGGAGGGACAGCCCCAGCATTTT

D gene: TRBD1
clone size: .
J gene: TRBJ2-6
V gene: TRBV25-1
CDR3 protein: CASSGWTGGGSGANVLTF
CDR3 DNA: TGTGCCAGCAGTGGATGGACAGGGGGCGGCTCTGGGGCCAACGTCCTGACTTTC

D gene: TRBD2
clone size: .
J gene: TRBJ2-5
V gene: TRBV29-1
CDR3 protein: CSVARLAGGGETQYF
CDR3 DNA: TGCAGCGTTGCCCGACTAGCGGGGGGTGGGGAGACCCAGTACTTC

D gene: TRBD1
clone size: .
J gene: TRBJ1-2
V gene: TRBV19
CDR3 protein: CATPGQGDGYTF
CDR3 DNA: TGTGCCACCCCGGGACAGGGTGATGGCTACACCTTC

D gene: .
clone size: .
J gene: TRBJ2-7
V gene: TRBV19
CDR3 protein: CASGKGHNYEQYF
CDR3 DNA: TGTGCCAGTGGCAAGGGACATAACTACGAGCAGTACTTC

D gene: TRBD1
clone size: .
J gene: TRBJ2-3
V gene: TRBV5-1
CDR3 protein: CASKYIGGHTDTQYF
CDR3 DNA: TGCGCCAGCAAGTATATAGGGGGCCACACAGATACGCAGTATTTT

D gene: TRBD1
clone size: .
J gene: TRBJ1-4
V gene: TRBV5-1
CDR3 protein: CASSQGATNEKLFF
CDR3 DNA: TGCGCCAGCAGCCAGGGGGCCACTAATGAAAAACTGTTTTTT

D gene: TRBD2
clone size: .
J gene: TRBJ2-2
V gene: TRBV27
CDR3 protein: CASSWSSGGVGTGELFF
CDR3 DNA: TGTGCCAGCAGTTGGTCTAGCGGGGGGGTAGGCACCGGGGAGCTGTTTTTT

D gene: .
clone size: .
J gene: TRBJ2-1
V gene: TRBV7-3
CDR3 protein: CASSLIRTDEQFF
CDR3 DNA: TGTGCCAGCAGCTTAATCAGAACAGATGAGCAGTTCTTC

D gene: .
clone size: .
J gene: TRBJ2-7
V gene: TRBV10-3
CDR3 protein: CAIRGAGSYEQYF
CDR3 DNA: TGTGCCATCAGGGGGGCAGGCTCCTACGAGCAGTACTTC

D gene: .
clone size: .
J gene: TRBJ1-1
V gene: TRBV18
CDR3 protein: CASSPQTVPNTEAFF
CDR3 DNA: TGTGCCAGCTCACCACAGACAGTCCCGAACACTGAAGCTTTCTTT

D gene: .
clone size: .
J gene: TRBJ2-7
V gene: TRBV6-5
CDR3 protein: CASKPGLTPYEQYF
CDR3 DNA: TGTGCCAGCAAGCCGGGACTGACTCCCTACGAGCAGTACTTC

D gene: .
clone size: .
J gene: TRBJ1-6
V gene: TRBV6-5
CDR3 protein: CASSRTGLNSPLHF
CDR3 DNA: TGTGCCAGCAGTCGAACAGGCCTTAATTCACCCCTCCACTTT

D gene: .
clone size: few
J gene: TRBJ1-1
V gene: TRBV7-2
CDR3 protein: CASTDRLVSEAFF
CDR3 DNA: TGTGCCAGCACCGACAGGCTGGTCTCTGAAGCTTTCTTT

D gene: TRBD1
clone size: .
J gene: TRBJ1-2
V gene: TRBV9
CDR3 protein: CASSAKGQGTPSYGYTF
CDR3 DNA: TGTGCCAGCAGCGCCAAGGGACAGGGGACCCCTAGCTATGGCTACACCTTC

D gene: TRBD2
clone size: .
J gene: TRBJ2-7
V gene: TRBV28
CDR3 protein: CASSLGLANEQYF
CDR3 DNA: TGTGCCAGCAGTCTCGGACTAGCGAACGAGCAGTACTTC

D gene: TRBD1
clone size: .
J gene: TRBJ1-5
V gene: TRBV28
CDR3 protein: CASSWDRGQNQPQHF
CDR3 DNA: TGTGCCAGCAGTTGGGACAGGGGGCAGAATCAGCCCCAGCATTTT

D gene: .
clone size: .
J gene: TRBJ1-4
V gene: TRBV5-1
CDR3 protein: CASSFQGRGNEKLFF
CDR3 DNA: TGCGCCAGCAGCTTCCAGGGGAGGGGTAATGAAAAACTGTTTTTT

D gene: .
clone size: few
J gene: TRBJ1-5
V gene: TRBV7-9
CDR3 protein: CASSLDWSRDSNQPQHF
CDR3 DNA: TGTGCCAGCAGCTTAGATTGGTCACGGGATAGCAATCAGCCCCAGCATTTT

D gene: .
clone size: .
J gene: TRBJ2-2
V gene: TRBV7-9
CDR3 protein: CASSFIDRNTGELFF
CDR3 DNA: TGTGCCAGCAGCTTCATTGACAGAAACACCGGGGAGCTGTTTTTT

D gene: .
clone size: .
J gene: TRBJ2-6
V gene: TRBV4-3
CDR3 protein: CASSQDGGNGANVLTF
CDR3 DNA: TGCGCCAGCAGCCAAGACGGGGGTAATGGGGCCAACGTCCTGACTTTC

D gene: .
clone size: .
J gene: TRBJ1-2
V gene: TRBV19
CDR3 protein: CASSISQANYGYTF
CDR3 DNA: TGTGCCAGTAGTATTTCACAGGCGAACTATGGCTACACCTTC

D gene: .
clone size: few
J gene: TRBJ2-5
V gene: TRBV2
CDR3 protein: CASRLTGRIGETQYF
CDR3 DNA: TGTGCCAGCAGGCTCACGGGGAGGATTGGCGAGACCCAGTACTTC

D gene: .
clone size: .
J gene: TRBJ2-1
V gene: TRBV6-1
CDR3 protein: CASSDPGRYNEQFF
CDR3 DNA: TGTGCCAGCAGTGATCCGGGGAGATACAATGAGCAGTTCTTC

D gene: .
clone size: few
J gene: TRBJ2-7
V gene: TRBV7-2
CDR3 protein: CASTDRSSYEQYF
CDR3 DNA: TGTGCCAGCACCGACAGAAGCTCCTACGAGCAGTACTTC